This note documents a single T cell receptor (beta chain) sequence. The germline gives CDR1 MDHEN, CDR2 SYDVKM. Trimming pared 6 bases from V and 0 bases from J, leaving 13 bases between. This CDR3 contains 15 residues. This sample is part of a study of beta chain features in type 1 diabetes. Expressed TCRB transcripts were sequenced because the isolated RNA had all been reverse transcribed beforehand. TCRdb keeps only in-frame clones here, not all; method: immunoSEQ multiplex PCR. The top ten clones hold approximately 1.5% of a sample with 120,000 to 150,000 clones, less than 9% of them seen once. The sample comprised central memory CD4+ T cells from blood. The genes are TRBV28 and TRBJ2-3; D not resolved. The source of this sequence is a woman under 40 in good health. In nucleotides, the CDR3 is TGTGCCAGCAGCACTGTGAGCTCTAGCACAGATACGCAGTATTTT. Translating it yields CASSTVSSSTDTQYF.